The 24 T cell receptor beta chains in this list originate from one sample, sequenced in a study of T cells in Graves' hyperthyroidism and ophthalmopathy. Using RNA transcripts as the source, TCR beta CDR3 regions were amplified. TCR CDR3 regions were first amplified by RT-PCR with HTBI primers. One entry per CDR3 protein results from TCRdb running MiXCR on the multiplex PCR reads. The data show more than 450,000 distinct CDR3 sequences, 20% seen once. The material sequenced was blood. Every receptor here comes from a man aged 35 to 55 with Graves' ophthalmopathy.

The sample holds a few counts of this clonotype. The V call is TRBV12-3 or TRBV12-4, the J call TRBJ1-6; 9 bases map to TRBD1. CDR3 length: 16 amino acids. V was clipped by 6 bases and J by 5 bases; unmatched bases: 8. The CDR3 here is CASRPLDRGDNSPLHF. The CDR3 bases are TGTGCCAGCAGACCATTGGACAGGGGAGATAATTCACCCCTCCACTTT.

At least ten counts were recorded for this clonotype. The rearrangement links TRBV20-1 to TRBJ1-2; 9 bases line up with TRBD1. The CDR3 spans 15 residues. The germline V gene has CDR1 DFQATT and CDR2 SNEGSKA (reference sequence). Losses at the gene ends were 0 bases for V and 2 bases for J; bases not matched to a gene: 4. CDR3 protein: CSARDLGTGNYGYTF. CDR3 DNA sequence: TGCAGTGCTAGAGATTTGGGGACAGGGAACTATGGCTACACCTTC.

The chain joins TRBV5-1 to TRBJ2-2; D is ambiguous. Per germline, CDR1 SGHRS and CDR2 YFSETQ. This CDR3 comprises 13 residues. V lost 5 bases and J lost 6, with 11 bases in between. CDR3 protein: CASRPSGAGELFF. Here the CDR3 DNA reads TGCGCCAGCAGGCCCTCTGGTGCCGGGGAGCTGTTTTTT.

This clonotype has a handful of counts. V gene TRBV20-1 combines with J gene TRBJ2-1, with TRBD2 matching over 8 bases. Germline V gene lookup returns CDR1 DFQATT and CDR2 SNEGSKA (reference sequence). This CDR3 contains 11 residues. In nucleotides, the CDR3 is TGCGGGGGACTAGGAATGAATGAGCAGTTCTTC. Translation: CGGLGMNEQFF.

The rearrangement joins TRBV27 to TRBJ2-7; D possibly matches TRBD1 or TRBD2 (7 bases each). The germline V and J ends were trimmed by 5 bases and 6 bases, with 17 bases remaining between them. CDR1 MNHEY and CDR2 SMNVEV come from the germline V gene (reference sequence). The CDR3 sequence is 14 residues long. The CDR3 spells CASSPRAGGGEQYF. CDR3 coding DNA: TGTGCCAGCAGTCCCCGTGCAGGGGGGGGCGAGCAGTACTTC.

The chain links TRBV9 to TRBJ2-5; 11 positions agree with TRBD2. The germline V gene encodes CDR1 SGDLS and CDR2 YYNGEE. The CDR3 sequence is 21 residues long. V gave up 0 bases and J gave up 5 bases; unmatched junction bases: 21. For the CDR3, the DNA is TGTGCCAGCAGCGTAGCCGCTGGACTAGCGGGCCGAGTCGGTGTAGGGGAGACCCAGTACTTC. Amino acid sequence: CASSVAAGLAGRVGVGETQYF.

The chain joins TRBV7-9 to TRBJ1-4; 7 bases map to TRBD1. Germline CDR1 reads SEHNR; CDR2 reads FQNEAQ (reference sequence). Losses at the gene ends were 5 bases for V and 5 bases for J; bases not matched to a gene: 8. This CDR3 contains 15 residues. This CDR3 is CASSPGTVENEKLFF. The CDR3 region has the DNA TGTGCCAGCAGCCCCGGGACAGTAGAGAATGAAAAACTGTTTTTT.

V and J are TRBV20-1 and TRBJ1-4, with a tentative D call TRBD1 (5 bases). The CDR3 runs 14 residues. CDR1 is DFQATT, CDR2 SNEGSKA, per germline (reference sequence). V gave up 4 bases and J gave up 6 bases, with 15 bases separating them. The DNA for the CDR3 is TGCAGTGCTACAGACAGCGGCGGTTATGAAAAACTGTTTTTT. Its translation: CSATDSGGYEKLFF.

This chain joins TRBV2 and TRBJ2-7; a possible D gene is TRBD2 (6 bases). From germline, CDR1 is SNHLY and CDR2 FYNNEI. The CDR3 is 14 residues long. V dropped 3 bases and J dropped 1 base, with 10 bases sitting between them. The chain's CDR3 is CASSEKGTSYEQYF. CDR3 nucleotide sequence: TGTGCCAGCAGTGAGAAAGGGACTTCCTACGAGCAGTACTTC.

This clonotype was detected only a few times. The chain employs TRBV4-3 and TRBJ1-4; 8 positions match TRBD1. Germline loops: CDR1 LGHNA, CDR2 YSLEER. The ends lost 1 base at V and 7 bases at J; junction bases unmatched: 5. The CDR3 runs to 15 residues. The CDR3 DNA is TGCGCCAGCAGCCAAGGACAGGGGATGGGTGAAAAACTGTTTTTT. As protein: CASSQGQGMGEKLFF.

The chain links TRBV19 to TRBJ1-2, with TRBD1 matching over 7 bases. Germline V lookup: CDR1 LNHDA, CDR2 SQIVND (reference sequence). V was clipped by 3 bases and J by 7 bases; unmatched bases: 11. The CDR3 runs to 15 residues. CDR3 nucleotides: TGTGCCAGTAGTATTGGTGTAGGGACAGCCCCTGGCTACACCTTC. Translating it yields CASSIGVGTAPGYTF. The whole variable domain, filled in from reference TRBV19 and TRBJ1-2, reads DGGITQSPKYLFRKEGQNVTLSCEQNLNHDAMYWYRQDPGQGLRLIYYSQIVNDFQKGDIAEGYSVSREKKESFPLTVTSAQKNPTAFYLCASSIGVGTAPGYTFGSGTRLTVV.

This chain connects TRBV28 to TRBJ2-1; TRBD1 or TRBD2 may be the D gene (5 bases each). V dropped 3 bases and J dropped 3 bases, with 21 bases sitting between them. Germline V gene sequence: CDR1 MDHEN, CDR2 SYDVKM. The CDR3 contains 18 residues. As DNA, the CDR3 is TGTGCCAGCAGTTTTATCAGGGAGAAGAATCATCGCTACAATGAGCAGTTCTTC. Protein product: CASSFIREKNHRYNEQFF.

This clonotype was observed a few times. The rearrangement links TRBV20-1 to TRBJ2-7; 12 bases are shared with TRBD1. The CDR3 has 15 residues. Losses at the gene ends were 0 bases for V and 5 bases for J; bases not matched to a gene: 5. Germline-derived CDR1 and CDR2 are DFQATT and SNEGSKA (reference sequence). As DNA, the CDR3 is TGCAGTGCTAGAGATCGGGACAGGGGGCGAAACGAGCAGTACTTC. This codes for CSARDRDRGRNEQYF.

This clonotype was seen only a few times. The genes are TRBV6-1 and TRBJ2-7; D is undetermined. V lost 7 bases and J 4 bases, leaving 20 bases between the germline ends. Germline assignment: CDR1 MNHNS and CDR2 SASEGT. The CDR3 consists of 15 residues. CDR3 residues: CASNPNRGSIYEQYF. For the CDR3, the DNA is TGTGCCAGCAACCCGAACCGAGGTTCTATTTACGAGCAGTACTTC.

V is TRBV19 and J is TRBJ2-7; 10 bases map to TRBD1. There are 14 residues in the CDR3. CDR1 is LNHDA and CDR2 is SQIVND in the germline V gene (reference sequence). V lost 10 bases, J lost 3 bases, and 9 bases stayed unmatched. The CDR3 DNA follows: TGTGCCACCGGGACGGGGACAGGGGTCTACGAGCAGTACTTC. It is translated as CATGTGTGVYEQYF.

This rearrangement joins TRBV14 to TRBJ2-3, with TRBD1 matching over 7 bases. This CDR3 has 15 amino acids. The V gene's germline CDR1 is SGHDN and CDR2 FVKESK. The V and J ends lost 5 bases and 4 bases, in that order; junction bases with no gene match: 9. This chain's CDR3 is CASSKRGPSADTQYF. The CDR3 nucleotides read TGTGCCAGCAGCAAAAGGGGGCCGTCGGCAGATACGCAGTATTTT. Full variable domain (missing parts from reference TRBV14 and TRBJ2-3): EAGVTQFPSHSVIEKGQTVTLRCDPISGHDNLYWYRRVMGKEIKFLLHFVKESKQDESGMPNNRFLAERTGGTYSTLKVQPAELEDSGVYFCASSKRGPSADTQYFGPGTRLTVL.

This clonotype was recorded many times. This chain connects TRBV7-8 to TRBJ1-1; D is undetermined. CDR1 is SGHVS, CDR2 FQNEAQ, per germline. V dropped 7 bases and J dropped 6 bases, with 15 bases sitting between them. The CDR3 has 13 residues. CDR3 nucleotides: TGTGCCAGCACCATGGGTCAGATGGCTGAAGCTTTCTTT. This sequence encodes CASTMGQMAEAFF.

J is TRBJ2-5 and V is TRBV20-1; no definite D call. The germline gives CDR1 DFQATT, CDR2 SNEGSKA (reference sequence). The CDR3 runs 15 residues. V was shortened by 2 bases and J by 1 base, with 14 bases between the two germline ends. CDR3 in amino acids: CSARPSGGVQETQYF. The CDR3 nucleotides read TGCAGTGCTAGACCGAGTGGTGGGGTCCAAGAGACCCAGTACTTC.

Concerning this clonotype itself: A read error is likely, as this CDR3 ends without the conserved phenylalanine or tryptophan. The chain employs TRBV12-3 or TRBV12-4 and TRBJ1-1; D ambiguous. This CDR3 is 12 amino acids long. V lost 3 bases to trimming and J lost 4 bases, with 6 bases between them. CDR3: CASSFVTTEAFL. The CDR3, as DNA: TGTGCCAGCAGTTTTGTAACCACTGAAGCTTTCCTT.

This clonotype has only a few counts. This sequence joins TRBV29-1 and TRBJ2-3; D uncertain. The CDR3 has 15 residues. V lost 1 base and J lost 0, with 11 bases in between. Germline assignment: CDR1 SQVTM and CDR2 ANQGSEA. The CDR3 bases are TGCAGCGTTGAAGCCCAGTCCTATAGCACAGATACGCAGTATTTT. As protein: CSVEAQSYSTDTQYF.

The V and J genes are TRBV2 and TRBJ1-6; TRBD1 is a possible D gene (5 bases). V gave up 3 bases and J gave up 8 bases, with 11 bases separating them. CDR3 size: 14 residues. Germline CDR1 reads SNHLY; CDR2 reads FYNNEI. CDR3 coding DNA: TGTGCCAGCAGTGATTCGGGGGGATATTCACCCCTCCACTTT. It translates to CASSDSGGYSPLHF.

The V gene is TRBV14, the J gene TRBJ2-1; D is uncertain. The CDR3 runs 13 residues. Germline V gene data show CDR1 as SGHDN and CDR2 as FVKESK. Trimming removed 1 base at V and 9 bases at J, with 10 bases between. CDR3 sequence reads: CASSQVRFSEQFF. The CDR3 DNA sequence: TGTGCCAGCAGCCAAGTGCGGTTCAGTGAGCAGTTCTTC.

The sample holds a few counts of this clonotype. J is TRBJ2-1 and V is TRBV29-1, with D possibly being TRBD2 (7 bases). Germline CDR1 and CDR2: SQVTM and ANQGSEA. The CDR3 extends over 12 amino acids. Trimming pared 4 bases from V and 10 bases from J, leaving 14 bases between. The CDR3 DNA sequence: TGCAGCGTTGTGGAGGGGAGGGGGGAGCAGTTCTTC. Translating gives CSVVEGRGEQFF.

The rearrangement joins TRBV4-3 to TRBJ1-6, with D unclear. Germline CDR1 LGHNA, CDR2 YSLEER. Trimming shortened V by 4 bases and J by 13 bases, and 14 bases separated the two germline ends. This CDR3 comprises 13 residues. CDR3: CASSPGLTSPLHF. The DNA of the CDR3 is TGCGCCAGCAGCCCGGGGTTGACTTCGCCCCTCCACTTT.